This is a list of T cell receptor beta chains from one sample in a study of cytomegalovirus exposure and HLA in healthy donors. Method: immunoSEQ multiplex PCR; TCRdb's copy keeps in-frame clones and lacks some. This table holds around 250,000 clones, about nine tenths found once. Sequencing was performed on PBMCs. These receptors all come from a girl aged 2 to 9 in good health and CMV-seronegative. Both conserved end residues are part of each CDR3. The D gene is left open where the match is weak. Clone sizes are given selectively: once, few, many, or a class where the clone is expanded.

v_gene	d_gene	abundance	j_gene	CDR3aa	CDR3nt
TRBV23-1	TRBD1	NA	TRBJ1-4	CARNKGQGAPGQLFF	TGCGCCAGAAATAAGGGACAGGGGGCTCCTGGACAACTGTTTTTT
TRBV28	NA	NA	TRBJ1-1	CASSTRGLHTEAFF	TGTGCCAGCAGTACCAGGGGATTACACACTGAAGCTTTCTTT
TRBV5-4	NA	NA	TRBJ2-3	CASSGTSTDTQYF	TGTGCCAGCAGCGGGACTAGCACAGATACGCAGTATTTT
TRBV7-2	TRBD2	NA	TRBJ2-5	CASSPTSGGRQETQYF	TGTGCCAGCAGCCCTACTAGCGGGGGGCGCCAAGAGACCCAGTACTTC
TRBV4-1	TRBD2	NA	TRBJ2-2	CASSPVAGGTNTGELFF	TGCGCCAGCAGCCCTGTAGCGGGGGGAACGAACACCGGGGAGCTGTTTTTT
TRBV6-1	NA	NA	TRBJ1-6	CASSVESSYNSPLHF	TGTGCCAGCAGTGTAGAGAGCTCCTATAATTCACCCCTCCACTTT
TRBV5-6	NA	NA	TRBJ2-3	CASSPGTFTDTQYF	TGTGCCAGCAGCCCCGGGACTTTCACAGATACGCAGTATTTT
TRBV10-3	TRBD1	NA	TRBJ1-2	CAISESDRDPFQDYTF	TGTGCCATCAGTGAGTCGGACAGGGACCCTTTTCAGGACTACACCTTC
TRBV29-1	NA	NA	TRBJ1-1	CSVAGGIEQGNEAFF	TGCAGCGTAGCTGGGGGAATCGAACAGGGAAATGAAGCTTTCTTT
TRBV27	TRBD2	NA	TRBJ2-1	CASNQAGAPRNEQFF	TGTGCCAGCAACCAAGCGGGAGCCCCTAGGAATGAGCAGTTCTTC
TRBV6-5	TRBD1	NA	TRBJ1-2	CASSYSPGQDGYGYTF	TGTGCCAGCAGTTACAGCCCGGGACAGGACGGCTATGGCTACACCTTC
TRBV6-6	TRBD2	once	TRBJ2-1	CASRGTSTVIDEQFF	TGTGCCAGCAGAGGGACTAGCACTGTAATAGATGAGCAGTTCTTC
TRBV11-2	TRBD1	NA	TRBJ1-1	CASSGGTGLNTEAFF	TGTGCCAGCAGCGGAGGGACAGGTTTGAACACTGAAGCTTTCTTT